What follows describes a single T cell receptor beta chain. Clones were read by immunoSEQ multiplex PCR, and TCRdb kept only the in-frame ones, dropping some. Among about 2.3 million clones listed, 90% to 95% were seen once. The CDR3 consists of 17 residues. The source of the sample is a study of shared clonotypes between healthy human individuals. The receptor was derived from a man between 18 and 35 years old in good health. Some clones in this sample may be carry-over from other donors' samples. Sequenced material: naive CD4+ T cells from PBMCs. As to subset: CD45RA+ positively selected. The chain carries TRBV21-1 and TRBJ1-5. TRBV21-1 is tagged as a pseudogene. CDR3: CASSKGTQTYSNQPQHF. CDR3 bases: TGTGCCAGCAGCAAAGGAACGCAGACCTATAGCAATCAGCCCCAGCATTTT.